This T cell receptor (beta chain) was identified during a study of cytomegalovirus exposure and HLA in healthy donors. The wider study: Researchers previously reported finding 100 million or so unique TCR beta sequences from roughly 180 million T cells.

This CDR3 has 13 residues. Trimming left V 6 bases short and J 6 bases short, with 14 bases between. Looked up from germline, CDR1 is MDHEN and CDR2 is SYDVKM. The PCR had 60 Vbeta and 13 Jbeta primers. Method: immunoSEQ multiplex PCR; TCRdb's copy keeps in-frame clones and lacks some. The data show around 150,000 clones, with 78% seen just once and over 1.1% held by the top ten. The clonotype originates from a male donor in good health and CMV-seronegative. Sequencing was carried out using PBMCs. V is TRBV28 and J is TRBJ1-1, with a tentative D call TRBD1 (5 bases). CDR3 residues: CASRLQGSAEAFF. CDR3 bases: TGTGCCAGCAGGTTGCAGGGCTCCGCTGAAGCTTTCTTT.